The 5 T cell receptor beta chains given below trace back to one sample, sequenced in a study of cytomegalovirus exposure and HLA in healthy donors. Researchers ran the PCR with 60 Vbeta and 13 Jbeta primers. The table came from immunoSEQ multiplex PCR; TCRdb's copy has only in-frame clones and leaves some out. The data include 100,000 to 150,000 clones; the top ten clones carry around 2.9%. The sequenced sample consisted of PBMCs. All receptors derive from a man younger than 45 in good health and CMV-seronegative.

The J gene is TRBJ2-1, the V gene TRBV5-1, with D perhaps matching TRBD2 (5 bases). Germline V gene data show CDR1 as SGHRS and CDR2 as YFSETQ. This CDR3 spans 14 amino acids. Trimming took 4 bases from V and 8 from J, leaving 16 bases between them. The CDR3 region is CASSPLLGGYEQFF. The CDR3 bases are TGCGCCAGCAGCCCCCTCCTTGGAGGCTATGAGCAGTTCTTC.

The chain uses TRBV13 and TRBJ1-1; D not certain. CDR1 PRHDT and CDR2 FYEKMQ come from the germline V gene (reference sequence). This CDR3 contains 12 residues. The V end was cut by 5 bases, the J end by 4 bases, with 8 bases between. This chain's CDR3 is CASSEARTEAFF. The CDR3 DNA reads TGTGCCAGCAGCGAGGCGCGCACTGAAGCTTTCTTT.

The CDR3 loop is CASSGTGSGANVLTF. The CDR3 DNA reads as TGTGCCAGCAGCGGGACAGGGTCTGGGGCCAACGTCCTGACTTTC. This rearrangement joins TRBV11-1 to TRBJ2-6; 9 nucleotides line up with TRBD1. The CDR3 runs to 15 residues. Trimming removed 5 bases from V and 1 base from J; junction bases left unmatched: 0. The V gene's germline CDR1 is SGHAT and CDR2 FQDESV (reference sequence).

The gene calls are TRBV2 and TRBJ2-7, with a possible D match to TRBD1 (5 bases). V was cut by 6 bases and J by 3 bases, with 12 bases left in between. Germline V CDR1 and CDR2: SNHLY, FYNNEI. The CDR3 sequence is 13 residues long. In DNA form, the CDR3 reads TGTGCCAGCAGACAAGGACAAGACTACGAGCAGTACTTC. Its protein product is CASRQGQDYEQYF.

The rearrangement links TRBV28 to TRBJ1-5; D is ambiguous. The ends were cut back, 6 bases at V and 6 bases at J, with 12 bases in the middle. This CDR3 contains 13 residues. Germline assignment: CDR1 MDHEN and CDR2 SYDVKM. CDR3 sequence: CASRLREAQPQHF. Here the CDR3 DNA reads TGTGCCAGCAGACTAAGGGAGGCTCAGCCCCAGCATTTT.